This TCR beta chain stems from a study of blood T cell repertoires in COVID-19. Measured with immunoSEQ multiplex PCR; TCRdb has only the in-frame clones, and not every one. Of 150,000 or so clones in the sample, over 80% are singletons; the top ten hold about 6.5%. The germline CDR1 and CDR2 sequences are KGHSH and LQKENI. V was pared by 1 base and J by 1 base, with 4 bases of the junction left unmatched. This CDR3 is built from 16 residues. This receptor was identified in a man older than 75 with acute or convalescent COVID-19. The chain employs TRBV18 and TRBJ1-1, with TRBD1 matching 9 bases. The source material was peripheral blood. Written as DNA, the CDR3 is TGTGCCAGCTCACCACTTGGGACAGGGACGAACACTGAAGCTTTCTTT. Translated: CASSPLGTGTNTEAFF.